Each of the 5 T cell receptor beta chains below was sequenced from the same sample in a study of T cell responses to AZD1222 COVID-19 vaccine. Some clones are missing from TCRdb's copy, which holds only in-frame ones; the method was immunoSEQ multiplex PCR. The data show about 110,000 clones, about 90% seen once. The starting material was peripheral blood, obtained 28 days after the second AZD1222 dose. The receptors here all came from an adult who received the AZD1222 COVID-19 vaccine.

The chain employs TRBV9 and TRBJ2-3; 8 bases align to TRBD2. The CDR3 sequence is 16 residues long. Germline loops: CDR1 SGDLS, CDR2 YYNGEE. After removal of 0 bases from V and 5 bases from J, the junction contained 8 bases not matched to a gene. CDR3 nucleotide sequence: TGTGCCAGCAGCGTAGGGGTAGCGGGGCGAGGAGATACGCAGTATTTT. This gives the protein CASSVGVAGRGDTQYF.

The V call is TRBV3-1 (or the pseudogene TRBV3-2), the J call TRBJ2-7; the D gene is possibly TRBD2 (6 bases). V was pared by 1 base and J by 7 bases, with 11 bases between. The CDR3 is 13 amino acids. Per the germline V gene, CDR1 is LGHDT and CDR2 is YNNKEL (reference sequence). The DNA of the CDR3 is TGTGCCAGCAGCCAAGCCGGAGGGTCGGAGCAGTACTTC. It yields the protein CASSQAGGSEQYF.

This chain uses TRBV12-3 or TRBV12-4 with TRBJ1-2, with TRBD1 matching over 8 bases. CDR3 length: 13 amino acids. V was pared by 1 base and J by 7 bases, with 2 bases of the junction left unmatched. The DNA of the CDR3 is TGTGCCAGCAGTTTAGGGCAGGGGGCTGGCTACACCTTC. Translation: CASSLGQGAGYTF.

In this sample, this clone turned up a few times. This chain joins TRBV2 and TRBJ1-5; no clear D. Trimming cost V 2 bases and J 3 bases, with 11 bases left between them. This CDR3 has 15 residues. CDR1 is SNHLY, CDR2 FYNNEI, per germline. The CDR3 DNA is TGTGCCAGCAGTGAAAGGGCGGCGTCCAATCAGCCCCAGCATTTT. The encoded protein is CASSERAASNQPQHF.

This chain connects TRBV9 to TRBJ2-1, with 13 bases fitting TRBD2. The germline V gene has CDR1 SGDLS and CDR2 YYNGEE. This CDR3 spans 17 amino acids. After removal of 3 bases from V and 1 base from J, the junction contained 4 bases not matched to a gene. The CDR3, as DNA: TGTGCCAGCAGCGAAGGGACTAGCGGGAATTCCTACAATGAGCAGTTCTTC. As protein: CASSEGTSGNSYNEQFF.